Given below is one T cell receptor (beta chain) in context. Its cognate antigen is unknown. These data are taken from a study of type 1 regulatory T cells. Study-level information: This in vitro CD4 product, T-allo10, is enriched for Tr1 cells and alloantigen-specific.

Per germline, CDR1 LNHDA and CDR2 SQIVND (reference sequence). CDR3 length: 15 amino acids. V lost 6 bases to trimming and J lost 0 bases, with 13 bases between them. Study-wide findings and caveats: Type 1 regulatory T cells had a more restricted TCR repertoire than non-type 1 regulatory T cells.

TCRdb independently ran MiXCR on the reads; one entry per CDR3 protein. This sample has fewer than 80,000 distinct CDR3 sequences, with less than 25% found just once. The sequencing sample was made of cultured type 1 regulatory T (Tr1) cells, either the whole culture or a sorted fraction (not recorded which). This clonotype was sampled from a human donor in good health. The rearrangement uses TRBV19 and TRBJ2-3; D is undetermined. Here the CDR3 DNA reads TGTGCCAGTAGGATGAATTTCGTGAGCACAGATACGCAGTATTTT. Amino acid sequence: CASRMNFVSTDTQYF.